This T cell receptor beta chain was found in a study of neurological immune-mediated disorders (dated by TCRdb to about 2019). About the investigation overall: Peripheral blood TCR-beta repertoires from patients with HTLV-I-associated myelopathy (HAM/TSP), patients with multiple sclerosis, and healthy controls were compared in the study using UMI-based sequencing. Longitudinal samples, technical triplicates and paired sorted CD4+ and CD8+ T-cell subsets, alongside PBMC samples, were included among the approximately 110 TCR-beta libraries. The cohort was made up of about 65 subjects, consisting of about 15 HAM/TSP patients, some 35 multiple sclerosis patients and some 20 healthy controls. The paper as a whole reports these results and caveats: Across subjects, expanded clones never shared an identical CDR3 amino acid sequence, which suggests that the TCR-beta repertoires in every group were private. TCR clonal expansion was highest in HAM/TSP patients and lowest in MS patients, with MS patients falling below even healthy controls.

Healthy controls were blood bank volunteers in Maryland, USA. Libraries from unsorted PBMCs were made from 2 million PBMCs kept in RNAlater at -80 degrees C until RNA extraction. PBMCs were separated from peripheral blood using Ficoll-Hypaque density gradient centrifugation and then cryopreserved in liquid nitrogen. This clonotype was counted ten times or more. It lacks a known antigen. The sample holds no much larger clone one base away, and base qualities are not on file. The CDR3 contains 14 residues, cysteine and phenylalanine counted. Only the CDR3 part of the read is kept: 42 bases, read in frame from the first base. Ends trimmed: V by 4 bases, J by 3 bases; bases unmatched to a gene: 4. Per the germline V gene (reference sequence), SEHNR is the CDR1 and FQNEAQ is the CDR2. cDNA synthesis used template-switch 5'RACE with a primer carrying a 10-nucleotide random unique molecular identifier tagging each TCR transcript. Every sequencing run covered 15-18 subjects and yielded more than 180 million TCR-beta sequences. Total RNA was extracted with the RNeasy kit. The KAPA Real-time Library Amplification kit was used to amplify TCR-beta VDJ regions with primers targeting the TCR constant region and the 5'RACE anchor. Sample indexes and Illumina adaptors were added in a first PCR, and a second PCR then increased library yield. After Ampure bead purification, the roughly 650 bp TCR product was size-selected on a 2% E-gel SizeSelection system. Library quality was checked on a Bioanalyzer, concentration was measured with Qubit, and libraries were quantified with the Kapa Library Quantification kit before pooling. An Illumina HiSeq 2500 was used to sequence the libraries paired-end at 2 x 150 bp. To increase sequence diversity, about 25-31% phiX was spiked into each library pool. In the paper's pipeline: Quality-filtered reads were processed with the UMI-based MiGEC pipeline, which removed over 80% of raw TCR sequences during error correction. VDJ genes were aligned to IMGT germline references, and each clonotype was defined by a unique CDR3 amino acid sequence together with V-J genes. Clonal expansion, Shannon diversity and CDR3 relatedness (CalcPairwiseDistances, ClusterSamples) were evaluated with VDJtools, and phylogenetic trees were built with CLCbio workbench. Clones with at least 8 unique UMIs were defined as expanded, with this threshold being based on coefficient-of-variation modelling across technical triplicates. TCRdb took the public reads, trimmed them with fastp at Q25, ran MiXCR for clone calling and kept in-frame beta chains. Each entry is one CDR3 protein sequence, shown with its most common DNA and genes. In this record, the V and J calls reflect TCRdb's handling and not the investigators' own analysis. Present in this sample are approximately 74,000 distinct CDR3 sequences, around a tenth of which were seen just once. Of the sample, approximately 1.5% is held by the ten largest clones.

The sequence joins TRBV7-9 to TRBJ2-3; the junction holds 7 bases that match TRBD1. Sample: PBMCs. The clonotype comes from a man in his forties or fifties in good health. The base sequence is TGTGCCAGCAGCTCCCCACAGGGGACAGATACGCAGTATTTT. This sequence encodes CASSSPQGTDTQYF.